The source of this T cell receptor beta chain is a study of response to subunit inactivated influenza vaccine. This clonotype came up a few times. TCRdb itself ran the RT-PCR reads through MiXCR, one entry per CDR3 protein. The table has 500,000 to 750,000 distinct CDR3 sequences, 11% to 15% seen once. The receptor was derived from a man aged 50-59 years who received an inactivated influenza vaccine. The sample was PBMCs from blood, taken roughly 12 days after vaccination.

CDR3 sequence (DNA): TGCGCCAGCAGCTTGATGGCGGTTACTAGCACAGATACGCAGTATTTT. It encodes CASSLMAVTSTDTQYF. The rearrangement links TRBV5-1 to TRBJ2-3; D unresolved. The CDR3 totals 16 residues. Trimming removed 1 base from V and 0 bases from J, with 12 bases in between. Germline-derived CDR1 and CDR2 are SGHRS and YFSETQ.